Below, 10 T cell receptor beta chains from the same sample are listed, as sequenced in a study of T cells in Graves' hyperthyroidism and ophthalmopathy. TCR beta CDR3 sequences were amplified from RNA transcripts. RT-PCR in the first round (using the HTBI primer set) targeted the TCR CDR3. TCRdb reprocessed the multiplex PCR reads with MiXCR, giving one entry per CDR3 protein. The table lists fewer than 400,000 distinct CDR3 sequences, more than 20% of them singletons. The sample taken for sequencing was blood. These receptors were obtained from a man aged 50-59 years with Graves' hyperthyroidism.

The gene calls are TRBV7-9 and TRBJ2-7; D is ambiguous. CDR3 size: 13 residues. The V gene lost 4 bases and the J gene lost 0 bases, with 7 bases spanning the gap. Germline CDR1 and CDR2: SEHNR and FQNEAQ (reference sequence). The CDR3 region is CASSWADSYEQYF. The CDR3 DNA follows: TGTGCCAGCAGCTGGGCAGACTCCTACGAGCAGTACTTC.

This clonotype came up a few times. The J gene is TRBJ1-1, the V gene TRBV5-6; TRBD1 aligns across 7 bases. CDR1 is SGHDT, CDR2 YYEEEE, per germline. Germline trimming cut 2 bases from V and 4 bases from J; bases unmatched to any gene: 11. The CDR3 runs 16 residues. DNA for the CDR3: TGTGCCAGCAGCTTTAGTTTAAGGACAGGAGCCACTGAAGCTTTCTTT. As protein: CASSFSLRTGATEAFF.

The chain combines TRBV3-1 with TRBJ2-5; D remains ambiguous. Trimming pared 4 bases from V and 5 bases from J, leaving 14 bases between. The CDR3 is 14 residues long. CDR1 is LGHDT and CDR2 is YNNKEL in the germline V gene (reference sequence). CDR3 nucleotides: TGTGCCAGCAGCCTAGATTGGGGTAAGGAGACCCAGTACTTC. It encodes CASSLDWGKETQYF.

The chain links TRBV11-2 to TRBJ2-1, with no clear D. V shed 5 bases and J shed 2 bases, with 10 bases lying between them. This CDR3 region has 14 residues. Germline assignment: CDR1 SGHAT and CDR2 FQNNGV. CDR3: CASSPFETYNEQFF. In DNA, the CDR3 is TGTGCCAGCAGCCCATTCGAAACCTACAATGAGCAGTTCTTC.

This clonotype occurred many times. The chain links TRBV2 to TRBJ2-1, with D unresolved. CDR3 size: 13 residues. CDR1 SNHLY and CDR2 FYNNEI come from the germline V gene. Trimming took 4 bases from V and 4 from J, leaving 8 bases between them. The CDR3 DNA sequence: TGTGCCAGCAGTGGAGACGGTTACAATGAGCAGTTCTTC. Its translation: CASSGDGYNEQFF.

This clonotype was observed a handful of times. V usage is TRBV20-1 and J usage is TRBJ1-2, with 9 bases fitting TRBD1. The V and J ends lost 6 bases and 7 bases, in that order; junction bases with no gene match: 9. Germline V gene sequence: CDR1 DFQATT, CDR2 SNEGSKA (reference sequence). The length of the CDR3 is 13 residues. The DNA for the CDR3 is TGCAGTGCGCCACCGGGACAGGGTGTTGGCTACACCTTC. Its translation is CSAPPGQGVGYTF.

This clonotype appeared a few times. The chain is built from TRBV11-2 and TRBJ2-7; 7 nucleotides agree with TRBD2. Trimming took 4 bases from V and 0 from J; bases not matched to a gene: 9. Germline CDR1 SGHAT, CDR2 FQNNGV. The CDR3 has 16 amino acids. The CDR3 here is CASSYTSGVPSYEQYF. The CDR3 DNA sequence: TGTGCCAGCAGCTATACGAGCGGGGTCCCCTCCTACGAGCAGTACTTC.

This clonotype was seen ten or more times. V usage is TRBV28 and J usage is TRBJ2-7; D gene ambiguous. V lost 3 bases to trimming and J lost 5 bases, with 14 bases between them. Germline values: CDR1 MDHEN, CDR2 SYDVKM. CDR3 length: 14 residues. The CDR3 DNA follows: TGTGCCAGCAGTTTTTCCCATCCGTCTAACGAGCAGTACTTC. It translates to CASSFSHPSNEQYF.

This clonotype was picked up a small number of times. V is TRBV11-1 and J is TRBJ2-3, with D perhaps TRBD1 (7 bases). The V gene's germline CDR1 is SGHAT and CDR2 FQDESV (reference sequence). Trimming pared 5 bases from V and 14 bases from J, leaving 26 bases between. This CDR3 comprises 15 residues. CDR3 amino acids: CASSVRGATVGHRYF. DNA of the CDR3: TGTGCCAGCAGCGTCAGGGGGGCTACAGTGGGACACCGGTATTTT.

The CDR3 protein is CASSYSGRPSDTQYF. Written as DNA, the CDR3 is TGCGCCAGCAGCTACAGCGGGAGGCCCTCGGATACGCAGTATTTT. The rearrangement joins TRBV5-1 to TRBJ2-3, with 9 bases matching TRBD2. Germline loops: CDR1 SGHRS, CDR2 YFSETQ. Germline trimming cut 3 bases from V and 6 bases from J; bases unmatched to any gene: 8. The CDR3 has 15 amino acids.